These 9 T cell receptor beta chains were sequenced from one sample in a study of spatial heterogeneity in lung cancer. Stated time point: sample taken at primary tumor resection. Study results and limitations: Tracking of tumor mutation counts was seen in expanded intratumoral alpha and beta TCR counts.

For these TCRs, the target antigens are not known. TCRdb reprocessed the 5' RACE reads with MiXCR, giving one entry per CDR3 protein. This sample has over 6,500 distinct CDR3 sequences, with more than 10% found just once. The sequenced sample was lung tumor tissue, obtained at surgery. Source of these receptors: a male donor with early-stage non-small cell lung cancer.

The rearrangement uses TRBV4-3 and TRBJ2-1, with D perhaps matching TRBD2 (7 bases). Trimming stripped 0 bases from V and 0 bases from J, with 12 bases between. This CDR3 comprises 17 residues. The germline CDR1 and CDR2 sequences are LGHNA and YSLEER. DNA for the CDR3: TGCGCCAGCAGCCAAGAAGGGGGGGACTCCTCCTACAATGAGCAGTTCTTC. This sequence encodes CASSQEGGDSSYNEQFF.

J is TRBJ2-7 and V is TRBV6-5; D may be TRBD1 (5 bases). Trimming stripped 0 bases from V and 3 bases from J, with 9 bases between. CDR1 is MNHEY, CDR2 SVGAGI, per germline. The CDR3 spans 14 residues. CDR3 protein: CASSYSTGIYEQYF. CDR3 nucleotides: TGTGCCAGCAGTTACTCAACAGGCATCTACGAGCAGTACTTC.

This clonotype was seen at least ten times. This chain uses TRBV4-3 with TRBJ1-1; D unresolved. This CDR3 comprises 15 residues. The V end was cut by 1 base, the J end by 1 base, with 10 bases between. Germline CDR1 and CDR2: LGHNA and YSLEER. In DNA, the CDR3 is TGCGCCAGCAGCCAAGGTCGAGGTCCGAACACTGAAGCTTTCTTT. Translation gives CASSQGRGPNTEAFF.

This clonotype was detected only a few times. The chain carries TRBV5-4 and TRBJ1-2; 7 bases match TRBD1. The CDR3 extends over 14 amino acids. The germline V gene has CDR1 SGHNT and CDR2 YYREEE (reference sequence). Losses at the gene ends were 4 bases for V and 5 bases for J; bases not matched to a gene: 8. The CDR3 sequence: CASSPRGAGYGYTF. The CDR3 region has the DNA TGTGCCAGCAGCCCCAGGGGGGCAGGGTATGGCTACACCTTC.

The chain carries TRBV27 and TRBJ2-7; D gene unclear. With 2 bases removed from V and 7 bases from J, the gap between germline ends came to 15 bases. Looked up from germline, CDR1 is MNHEY and CDR2 is SMNVEV (reference sequence). The CDR3 is 14 amino acids. In nucleotides, the CDR3 is TGTGCCAGCAGTTTACTGGCTCCTATAGGGGAGCAGTACTTC. As protein: CASSLLAPIGEQYF.

At least ten counts were recorded for this clonotype. The chain combines TRBV14 with TRBJ2-1, with 8 bases fitting TRBD1. The germline V gene encodes CDR1 SGHDN and CDR2 FVKESK. The trim removed 4 bases at V and 3 bases at J, leaving 11 bases unmatched. CDR3 length equals 17 residues. In DNA, the CDR3 is TGTGCCAGCAGCCCACGGACAGGGTGGGTTATCTACAATGAGCAGTTCTTC. Amino acids: CASSPRTGWVIYNEQFF. The complete variable domain, with remaining parts taken from reference TRBV14 and TRBJ2-1, reads EAGVTQFPSHSVIEKGQTVTLRCDPISGHDNLYWYRRVMGKEIKFLLHFVKESKQDESGMPNNRFLAERTGGTYSTLKVQPAELEDSGVYFCASSPRTGWVIYNEQFFGPGTRLTVL.

This clonotype was seen many times. V gene TRBV12-3 or TRBV12-4 combines with J gene TRBJ1-2; D not resolved. The ends were cut back, 2 bases at V and 7 bases at J, with 17 bases in the middle. The CDR3 runs to 15 residues. DNA for the CDR3: TGTGCCAGCAGTTTAAGCCGATGGTGGGTGAGTGGCTACACCTTC. Its translation: CASSLSRWWVSGYTF.

This clonotype was observed many times. The chain is built from TRBV19 and TRBJ1-5; D gene unclear. The germline V and J ends were trimmed by 6 bases and 0 bases, with 3 bases remaining between them. The CDR3 has 12 amino acids. Germline-derived CDR1 and CDR2 are LNHDA and SQIVND (reference sequence). The CDR3: CASRFSNQPQHF. CDR3 sequence (DNA): TGTGCCAGTAGGTTTAGCAATCAGCCCCAGCATTTT.

This clonotype has a count of ten or more. The chain employs TRBV20-1 and TRBJ1-5; 8 bases agree with TRBD1. V lost 2 bases and J lost 2; bases outside the gene matches: 5. The CDR3 has 15 residues. Germline V gene data show CDR1 as DFQATT and CDR2 as SNEGSKA (reference sequence). CDR3 sequence (DNA): TGCAGTGCTAGAATGGACAGGGCTGGCAATCAGCCCCAGCATTTT. The encoded protein is CSARMDRAGNQPQHF.